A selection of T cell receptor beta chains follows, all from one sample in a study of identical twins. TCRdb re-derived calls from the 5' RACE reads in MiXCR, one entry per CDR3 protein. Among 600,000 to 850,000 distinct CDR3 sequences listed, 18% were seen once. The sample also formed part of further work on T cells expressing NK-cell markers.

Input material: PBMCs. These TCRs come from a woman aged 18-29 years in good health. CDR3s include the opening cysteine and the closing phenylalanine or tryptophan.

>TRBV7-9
CASSFLSGGGTDTQYF
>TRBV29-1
CSVDWTSLGTQYF
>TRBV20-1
CSASPVSTDTQYF
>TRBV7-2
CASSLTLAAMKNIQYF
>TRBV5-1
CASSWDYAAYNEQFF
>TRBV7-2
CASSRGLVGSQYF
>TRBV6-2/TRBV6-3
CASSYYGEQFF
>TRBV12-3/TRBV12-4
CASSPDRGKWNEQFF
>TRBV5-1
CASSLGFGVGQPQHF
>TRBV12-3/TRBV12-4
CASSAQGYTEAFF
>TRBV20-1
CSARSGRAADTQYF
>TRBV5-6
CASSLHVSYNEQFF
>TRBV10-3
CAISEGRGNTIYF
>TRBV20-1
CSARDATTSGGYYEQYF